This TCR beta chain was identified in a study of Tregs in tolerant kidney transplant recipients. Study-wide findings and caveats: Findings come from small patient numbers and require larger validation. Tregs expanded with activated donor B cells seemed most donor-specific.

Germline V gene sequence: CDR1 ENHRY, CDR2 SYGVKD. V was pared by 5 bases and J by 1 base, with 1 base of the junction left unmatched. The CDR3 sequence is 13 residues long. Comment on this clone: Its antigen is undetermined.

Data came from immunoSEQ multiplex PCR; TCRdb stores just in-frame clones and leaves some out. The sample lists more than 90,000 clones, around nine tenths seen once, with roughly 0.63% in the top ten. Unstimulated regulatory T cells (CD4+CD25+CD127-), CD4+CD25- non-regulatory cells, CD4 and CD8 cells were FACS-sorted from thawed PBMCs. The gene calls are TRBV10-3 and TRBJ1-1, with 7 positions matching TRBD1. This sequence was found in a human donor in good health. Sequenced: CD4+ T cells from blood. The CDR3: CAISRQGNTEAFF. The CDR3, as DNA: TGTGCCATCAGTCGACAGGGGAACACTGAAGCTTTCTTT.